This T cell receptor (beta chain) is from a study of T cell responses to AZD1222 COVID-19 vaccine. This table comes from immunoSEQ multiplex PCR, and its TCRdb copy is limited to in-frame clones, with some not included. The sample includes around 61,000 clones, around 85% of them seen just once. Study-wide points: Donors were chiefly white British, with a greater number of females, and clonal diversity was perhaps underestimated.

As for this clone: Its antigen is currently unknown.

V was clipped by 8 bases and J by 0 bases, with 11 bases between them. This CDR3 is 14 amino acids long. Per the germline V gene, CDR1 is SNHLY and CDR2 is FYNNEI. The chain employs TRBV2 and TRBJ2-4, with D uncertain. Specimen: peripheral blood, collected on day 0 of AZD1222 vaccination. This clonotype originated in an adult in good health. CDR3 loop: CASGQDLAKNIQYF. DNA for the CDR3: TGTGCCAGCGGGCAGGACCTAGCCAAAAACATTCAGTACTTC.